A single T cell receptor beta chain is shown here with its context. These data originate in a study of regulatory T cells in long-lasting Graves disease. Time point noted: newly diagnosed GD, antithyroid drugs for less than 3 months. Scientists built the TCR library using RNA that was extracted from PBMCs. From an endocrinology department in Xi'an, China, came the patients. Approximately 8.2-milliliter peripheral blood samples went into EDTA tubes. Through Arm-PCR of CDR3 regions and iRepertoire HTBI primers, TCR beta libraries were built. TCRdb recomputed calls from the multiplex PCR reads with MiXCR, one row per CDR3 protein. This sample has around 480,000 distinct CDR3 sequences, with 16% found just once. The same sample was also studied in work on T cells in Graves' hyperthyroidism and ophthalmopathy.

Source: peripheral blood mononuclear cells (PBMCs), taken at new diagnosis, from a patient treated with antithyroid drugs. This receptor was identified in a man in his forties with Graves disease.

In nucleotides, the CDR3 is TGTGCCAGCACCACCCGACTAGTCTACGAGCAGTACTTC. Its protein is CASTTRLVYEQYF. This chain connects TRBV28 to TRBJ2-7; a possible D gene is TRBD2 (6 bases). Between the trimmed V and J ends, which lost 7 bases and 3 bases, there was a span of 13 bases. This CDR3 is built from 13 residues. Per the germline V gene, CDR1 is MDHEN and CDR2 is SYDVKM.